The 21 T cell receptor beta chains listed next were all sequenced from one sample in a study of CXCR3-negative and CXCR3-positive naive CD8 T cells. Antigens for these TCRs are unknown. Study-wide results and limits: Relative to CXCR3-negative naive cells, CXCR3-positive naive cells had more hydrophobic TRB CDR3s.

The libraries of TRB cDNA were prepared using 5' RACE with UMI labels. TCRdb reworked the 5' RACE reads into one entry per CDR3 protein, no DNA. The specimen's table records around 60,000 distinct CDR3 sequences. The sequencing input was naive CXCR3+ CD8+ T cells from blood. The subset is: CD45RO-CCR7+CD27+CD95- naive CD8+ T cells expressing CXCR3 (TNR3+). These TCRs come from a human donor in good health. Some clones in this sample may be carry-over from other donors' samples.

The gene calls are TRBV7-9 and TRBJ2-7; TCRdb calls TRBD1, which cannot be checked without DNA. This CDR3 has 16 amino acids. Looked up from germline, CDR1 is SEHNR and CDR2 is FQNEAQ (reference sequence). The CDR3 here is CASSPPATTRMYEQYF.

The gene calls are TRBV15 and TRBJ2-6; the D call from TCRdb, TRBD2, cannot be confirmed without DNA. Looked up from germline, CDR1 is LNHNV and CDR2 is YYDKDF (reference sequence). The CDR3 spans 20 residues. CDR3 region: CATSREGLGPDYSGANVLTF.

V usage is TRBV5-6 and J usage is TRBJ2-3; TCRdb outputs TRBD2, but without DNA this stays unchecked. Germline V gene data show CDR1 as SGHDT and CDR2 as YYEEEE. The CDR3 extends over 15 amino acids. The CDR3: CASSFVGLEADTQYF.

The V call is TRBV9, the J call TRBJ2-5; TCRdb selects TRBD1, and the lack of DNA leaves this call unchecked. This CDR3 contains 13 residues. CDR1 is SGDLS, CDR2 YYNGEE, per germline. This CDR3 reads CASSLQGAETQYF.

The rearrangement links TRBV4-3 to TRBJ2-7. From germline, CDR1 is LGHNA and CDR2 YSLEER. The CDR3 runs to 13 residues. CDR3: CASSQGRHWRQYF.

The J gene is TRBJ1-5, the V gene TRBV23-1; TCRdb's D call, TRBD1, is unchecked because there is no DNA. TRBV23-1 is an open reading frame whose function is uncertain. This CDR3 region has 15 residues. The CDR3 reads CASSQPGQGYQPQHF.

The chain recombines TRBV12-3 or TRBV12-4 with TRBJ2-5; with no DNA, the TCRdb D assignment of TRBD2 cannot be verified. CDR3 size: 15 residues. This CDR3 is CASSLVGLLGETQYF.

The CDR3 loop is CASSPDSFPTQYF. The chain has TRBV19 and TRBJ2-5; TCRdb reports TRBD1, a call that lacks DNA to check it against. Germline V lookup: CDR1 LNHDA, CDR2 SQIVND (reference sequence). CDR3 size: 13 residues. Using reference TRBV19 and TRBJ2-5 for the parts outside the CDR3, the full variable domain is DGGITQSPKYLFRKEGQNVTLSCEQNLNHDAMYWYRQDPGQGLRLIYYSQIVNDFQKGDIAEGYSVSREKKESFPLTVTSAQKNPTAFYLCASSPDSFPTQYFGPGTRLLVL.

The CDR3 protein is CSARYPGQGLETQYF. This chain connects TRBV20-1 to TRBJ2-5; TCRdb calls TRBD1, which cannot be checked without DNA. The CDR3 has 15 residues. Germline V gene lookup returns CDR1 DFQATT and CDR2 SNEGSKA (reference sequence).

CDR3 residues: CASSHRRVDSGANVLTF. This chain links TRBV4-2 with TRBJ2-6. The CDR3 extends over 17 amino acids. Per germline, CDR1 LGHNA and CDR2 YNFKEQ.

This chain links TRBV27 with TRBJ2-7; TCRdb lists TRBD1, though no DNA is available to test this call. The CDR3 runs 13 residues. Germline CDR1 reads MNHEY; CDR2 reads SMNVEV (reference sequence). CDR3: CASRLGTGGEQYF.

V is TRBV5-1 and J is TRBJ2-1; TCRdb calls TRBD2, which cannot be checked without DNA. CDR1 is SGHRS, CDR2 YFSETQ, per germline. The CDR3 runs to 15 residues. The CDR3 loop reads CASSLEGIPRDEQFF. Full variable domain (outside the CDR3, taken from reference TRBV5-1 and TRBJ2-1): KAGVTQTPRYLIKTRGQQVTLSCSPISGHRSVSWYQQTPGQGLQFLFEYFSETQRNKGNFPGRFSGRQFSNSRSEMNVSTLELGDSALYLCASSLEGIPRDEQFFGPGTRLTVL.

V and J are TRBV6-5 and TRBJ2-1; the D call from TCRdb, TRBD2, cannot be confirmed without DNA. The CDR3 is made up of 14 amino acids. Germline V gene lookup returns CDR1 MNHEY and CDR2 SVGAGI. CDR3 loop: CASRLAGVYNEQFF.

This chain connects TRBV7-8 to TRBJ1-4. CDR3 length: 12 residues. The germline V gene has CDR1 SGHVS and CDR2 FQNEAQ. This CDR3 reads CASSLDLEKLFF.

This chain uses TRBV6-5 with TRBJ1-2; TCRdb's D gene call, TRBD1, goes unchecked for lack of DNA. The CDR3 runs 13 residues. From germline, CDR1 is MNHEY and CDR2 SVGAGI. The CDR3 spells CASSYSWGDGYTF.

The rearrangement links TRBV9 to TRBJ2-1; TCRdb designates TRBD2, a call that cannot be tested without DNA. CDR3 length: 18 residues. Germline V gene sequence: CDR1 SGDLS, CDR2 YYNGEE. The CDR3 protein is CASSVPTGLAGSYNEQFF.

The chain is built from TRBV20-1 and TRBJ1-3; TCRdb gives TRBD1 as the D gene, but with no DNA this cannot be confirmed. The CDR3 totals 12 residues. Looked up from germline, CDR1 is DFQATT and CDR2 is SNEGSKA (reference sequence). The CDR3 protein is CSAGQGVSTIYF.

The chain links TRBV7-9 to TRBJ2-7; there is no DNA to check the TCRdb D call of TRBD1. Germline V gene lookup returns CDR1 SEHNR and CDR2 FQNEAQ (reference sequence). There are 12 residues in the CDR3. The CDR3 sequence is CASSPGAYEQYF.

The J gene is TRBJ2-1, the V gene TRBV5-1; TCRdb lists TRBD2, though no DNA is available to test this call. This CDR3 has 15 amino acids. CDR1 and CDR2 (germline): SGHRS, YFSETQ. The CDR3 loop is CASSQTSGGAYEQFF.

The chain joins TRBV12-3 or TRBV12-4 to TRBJ2-2. This CDR3 is built from 12 residues. The chain's CDR3 is CASSFAPGELFF.

The V call is TRBV27, the J call TRBJ1-6; TCRdb gives TRBD1 as the D gene, but with no DNA this cannot be confirmed. Per germline, CDR1 MNHEY and CDR2 SMNVEV (reference sequence). This CDR3 is built from 15 residues. This CDR3 is CASSTRTAPNSPLHF.